This T cell receptor beta chain derives from a study of T cell responses to AZD1222 COVID-19 vaccine (dated by TCRdb to 2020 to 2022). About the full investigation: AZD1222 recipients given second doses at about 4 weeks or at about 12 weeks were pooled, since spike-specific TCR depth and breadth were not found to differ between the two schedules. A total of under 250 trial participants underwent TCR sequencing, of whom 207 had received two doses of AZD1222 and roughly 26 had received two doses of the MenACWY control vaccine. Trial participants were enrolled by age into subgroups of 18-55, 56-69 and 70-plus years, and roughly 160, 29 and 62 TCR-sequenced participants, respectively, were included in these subgroups. Findings and caveats that apply to the study as a whole: Participants were mostly white British and included more females than males, and it was suggested by the authors that clonal diversity may have been underestimated. Because no day 14 peak-response samples were available, the repertoires could be characterized only after the peak T cell response. Reportedly, close to half of the unique spike-specific TCRs recognized epitopes lying outside the regions that are mutated in the B.1.351 and B.1.1.7 variants. CD4 TCRs associated with the vaccine covered the entire spike protein, and the dominant responses were in regions 160-218 and 743-854. In the small 56-69-year group, the increase in depth fell short of significance, most likely because of low power. Conclusions about previously exposed vaccinees are limited because only six or seven AZD1222 recipients were SARS-CoV-2 seropositive at baseline. Spike-specific TCR breadth and depth rose significantly after two AZD1222 doses compared with day 0 and with MenACWY recipients.

The CDR3 regions of human TCRbeta chains were analyzed by immunosequencing. In the authors' own workflow: Repertoire TCRs were checked for matches against a reference library of SARS-CoV-2-specific TCRs that had been generated using the MIRA antigen-specificity platform. Breadth meant the fraction of unique TCRs that were SARS-CoV-2-associated, whereas depth meant the fraction of total T cells that were SARS-CoV-2-associated. Each spike-specific TCR was assigned to its reactive spike region and to a CD4 or CD8 class using the MIRA data. Log10-transformed breadth and depth values were compared by one-way ANOVA with Sidak's multiple comparisons tests. The table comes from immuneACCESS by way of TCRdb, which keeps in-frame sequences with V and J called. Part of the clones is missing from these tables; in studies checked, under half for an unresolved V gene and the rest for unknown reasons. The V and J calls and clone size were taken over from that table, and D and trimming were inferred from the DNA. This sample holds about 130,000 clones; 70% to 90% were observed only once. The ten largest make up about 1.9% of the sample.

Taken with the paper, the label for time point translates to: baseline before first vaccination. Vaccinee samples came from UK trials COV001 and COV002, including a single-blind randomized controlled phase 2/3 trial of AZD1222 (ChAdOx1 nCoV-19) in healthy adults. Trial participant PBMC samples were collected at day 0 and day 28 after the second dose for TCRbeta chain sequencing. The V and J ends are trimmed by 3 bases and 7 bases, leaving 6 bases between them. The germline V gene supplies CDR1 SNHLY and CDR2 FYNNEI. Its CDR3 holds 11 amino acids, cysteine through phenylalanine. CDR3 DNA only is kept here, 33 bases in frame from base 1. To note about this clone: Its antigen target is currently unknown. Per-base quality was not reported, and no clone a single base away is much larger than it.

The V and J genes are TRBV2 and TRBJ1-2; confidence is insufficient to name the D gene. This specimen was peripheral blood, taken on day 0 of AZD1222 vaccination. The TCR originated in an adult in good health. The DNA sequence is TGTGCCAGCAGTGATCAAGGTGGCTACACCTTC. Translated, this gives CASSDQGGYTF.